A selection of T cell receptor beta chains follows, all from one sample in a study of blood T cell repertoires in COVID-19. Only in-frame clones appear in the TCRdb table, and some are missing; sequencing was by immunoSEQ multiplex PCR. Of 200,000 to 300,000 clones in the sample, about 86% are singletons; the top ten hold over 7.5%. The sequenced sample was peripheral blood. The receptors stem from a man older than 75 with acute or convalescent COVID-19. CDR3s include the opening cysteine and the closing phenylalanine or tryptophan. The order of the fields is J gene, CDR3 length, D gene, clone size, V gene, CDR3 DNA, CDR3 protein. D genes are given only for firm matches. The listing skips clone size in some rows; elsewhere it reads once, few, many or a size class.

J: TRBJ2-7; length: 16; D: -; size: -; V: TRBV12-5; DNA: TGTGCTAGTGCCTTGGCCACCGAGGGGGTTACCTACGAGCAGTACTTC; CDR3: CASALATEGVTYEQYF
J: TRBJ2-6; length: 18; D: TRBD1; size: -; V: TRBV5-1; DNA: TGCGCCAGCAGCCGCCTAGGGACAGGGAAATCTGGGGCCAACGTCCTGACTTTC; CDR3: CASSRLGTGKSGANVLTF
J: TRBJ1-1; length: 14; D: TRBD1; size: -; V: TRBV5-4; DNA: TGTGCCAGCAGCTTCCGGGACAGACTGCCTGAAGCTTTCTTT; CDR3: CASSFRDRLPEAFF
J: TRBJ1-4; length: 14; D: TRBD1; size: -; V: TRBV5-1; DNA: TGCGCCAGCAGCCCAGGGGGCGCGAATGAAAAACTGTTTTTT; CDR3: CASSPGGANEKLFF
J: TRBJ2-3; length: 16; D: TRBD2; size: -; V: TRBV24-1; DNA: TGTGCCACCAGTGATCGACACCCTCGGGGGGGCGATACGCAGTATTTT; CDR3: CATSDRHPRGGDTQYF
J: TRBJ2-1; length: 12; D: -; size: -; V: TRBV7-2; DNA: TGTGCCAGCAGCCCCAGGGGGGATGAGCAGTTCTTC; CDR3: CASSPRGDEQFF
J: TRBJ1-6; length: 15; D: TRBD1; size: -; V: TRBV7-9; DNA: TGTGCCAGCAGCAACCCGGGACAGAATAATTCACCCCTCCACTTT; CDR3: CASSNPGQNNSPLHF
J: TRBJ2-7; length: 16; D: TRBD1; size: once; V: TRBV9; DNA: TGTGCCAGCAGCGTAGGTGGGACAGGGGGCTCATACGAGCAGTACTTC; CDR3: CASSVGGTGGSYEQYF
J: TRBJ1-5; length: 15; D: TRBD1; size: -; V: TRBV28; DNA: TGTGCCAGCAGAAGGGACAGGGGAATGGGTCAGCCCCAGCATTTT; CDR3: CASRRDRGMGQPQHF
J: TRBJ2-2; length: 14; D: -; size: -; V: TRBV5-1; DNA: TGCGCCAGCAGCTTTGCGCTTAACACCGGGGAGCTGTTTTTT; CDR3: CASSFALNTGELFF
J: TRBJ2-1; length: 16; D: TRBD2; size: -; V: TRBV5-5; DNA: TGTGCCAGCAGCGGCACCGGGACTAGGGTTTACAATGAGCAGTTCTTC; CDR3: CASSGTGTRVYNEQFF
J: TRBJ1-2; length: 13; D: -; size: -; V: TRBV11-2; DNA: TGTGCCACCACCTCTGGAGGGGAAGGTGGCTACACCTTC; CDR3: CATTSGGEGGYTF
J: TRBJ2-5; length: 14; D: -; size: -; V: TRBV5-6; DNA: TGTGCCAGCAGCTTATCCGGTCGACTGGAGACCCAGTACTTC; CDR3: CASSLSGRLETQYF
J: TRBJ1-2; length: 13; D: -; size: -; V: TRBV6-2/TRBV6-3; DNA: TGTGCCAGCAGTTACGGTGGAGGCTATGGCTACACCTTC; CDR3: CASSYGGGYGYTF
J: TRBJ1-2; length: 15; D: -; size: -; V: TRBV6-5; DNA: TGTGCCAGCACCCAACAGGGTACTCTAAGCTATGGCTACACCTTC; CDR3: CASTQQGTLSYGYTF
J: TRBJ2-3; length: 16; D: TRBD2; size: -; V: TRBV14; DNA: TGTGCCAGCAGCCAGGTCCCGGGAGGGCGCGGAGATACGCAGTATTTT; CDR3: CASSQVPGGRGDTQYF
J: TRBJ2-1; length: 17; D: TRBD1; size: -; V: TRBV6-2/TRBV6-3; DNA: TGTGCCAGCAGCCCACACGGGGCCGGGACAGCTTACAATGAGCAGTTCTTC; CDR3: CASSPHGAGTAYNEQFF
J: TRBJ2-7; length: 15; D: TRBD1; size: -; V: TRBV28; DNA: TGTGCCAGCAGTTTACCCTTACAGGGGGCGCGGGAGCAGTACTTC; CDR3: CASSLPLQGAREQYF
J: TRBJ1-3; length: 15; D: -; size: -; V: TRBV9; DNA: TGTGCCAGCAGCGTATCCGGGTCCTCTGGAAACACCATATATTTT; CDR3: CASSVSGSSGNTIYF
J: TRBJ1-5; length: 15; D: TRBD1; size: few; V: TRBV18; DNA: TGTGCCAGCTCACCAGGACAGGCACACAATCAGCCCCAGCATTTT; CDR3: CASSPGQAHNQPQHF
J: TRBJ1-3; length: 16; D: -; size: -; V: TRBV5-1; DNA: TGCGCCAGCAGCCCGGGGTTGGATCCCTCTGGAAACACCATATATTTT; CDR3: CASSPGLDPSGNTIYF
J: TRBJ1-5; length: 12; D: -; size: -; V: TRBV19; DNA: TGTGCCAGTAGGAGAGCGGGGCAGCCCCAGCATTTT; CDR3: CASRRAGQPQHF
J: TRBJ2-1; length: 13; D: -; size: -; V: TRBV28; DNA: TGTGCCAGCAGTTTACTTCTCGGTGGTGAGCAGTTCTTC; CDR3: CASSLLLGGEQFF
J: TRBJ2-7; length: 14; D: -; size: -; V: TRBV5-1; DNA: TGCGCCAGCAGCGCCCGGGACTCTGAAACGTCCCGGTACTTC; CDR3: CASSARDSETSRYF
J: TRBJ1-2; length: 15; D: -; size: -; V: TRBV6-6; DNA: TGTGCCAGCAGTACACCCTCCGGAGGGAGCTATGGCTACACCTTC; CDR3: CASSTPSGGSYGYTF
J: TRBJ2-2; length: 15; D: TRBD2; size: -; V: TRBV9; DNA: TGTGCCAGCAGCGTAGAAGGCCTAGCGGCCGGGGAGCTGTTTTTT; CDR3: CASSVEGLAAGELFF
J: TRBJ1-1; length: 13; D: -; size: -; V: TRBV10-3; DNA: TGTGCCATCAGACAGACACCGAACACTGAAGCTTTCTTT; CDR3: CAIRQTPNTEAFF
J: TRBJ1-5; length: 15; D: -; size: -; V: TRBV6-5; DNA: TGTGCCAGCAGAAAACTAGACAGGTACAATCAGCCCCAGCATTTT; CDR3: CASRKLDRYNQPQHF
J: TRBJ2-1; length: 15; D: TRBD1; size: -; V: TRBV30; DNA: TGTGCCTGTATGACAGGGCTCAGCTCCTACAATGAGCAGTTCTTC; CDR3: CACMTGLSSYNEQFF
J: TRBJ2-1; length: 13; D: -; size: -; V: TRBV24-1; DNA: TGTGCCACCAGGAGGGGGGGAGGTAATGAGCAGTTCTTC; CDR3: CATRRGGGNEQFF
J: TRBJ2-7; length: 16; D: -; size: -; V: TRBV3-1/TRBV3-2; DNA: TGTGCCAGCAGCCGTAGCAGCGGCGGTGGAACCTACGAGCAGTACTTC; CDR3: CASSRSSGGGTYEQYF
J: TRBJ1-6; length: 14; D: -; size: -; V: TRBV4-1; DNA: TGCGCCAGCAGCCAAGCGGAGATTAATTCACCCCTCCACTTT; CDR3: CASSQAEINSPLHF
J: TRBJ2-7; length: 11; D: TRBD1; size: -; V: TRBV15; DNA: TGTGCCACCAGCAGGTGGGACAGGACTTTCTTC; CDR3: CATSRWDRTFF
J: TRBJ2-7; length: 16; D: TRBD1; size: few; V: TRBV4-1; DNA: TGCGCCAGCAGCCAACCACGGGACAGGGGGTTCTACGAGCAGTACTTC; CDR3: CASSQPRDRGFYEQYF
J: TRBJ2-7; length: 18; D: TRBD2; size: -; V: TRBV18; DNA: TGTGCCAGCTCACGGGGACTAGCGGGCTGGGGTAACTCCTACGAGCAGTACTTC; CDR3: CASSRGLAGWGNSYEQYF
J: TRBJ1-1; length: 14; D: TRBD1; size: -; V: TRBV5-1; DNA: TGCGCCAGCAGCGGCGGGACAGGGAACACTGAAGCTTTCTTT; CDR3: CASSGGTGNTEAFF
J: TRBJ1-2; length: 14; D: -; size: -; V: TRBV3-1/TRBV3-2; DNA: TGTGCCAGCAGCCAAGTAGGGCAGGGATATGGCTACACCTTC; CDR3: CASSQVGQGYGYTF
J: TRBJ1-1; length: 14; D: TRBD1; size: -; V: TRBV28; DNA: TGTGCCAGCAGCCCCGGGACAGCGAACACTGAAGCTTTCTTT; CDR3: CASSPGTANTEAFF
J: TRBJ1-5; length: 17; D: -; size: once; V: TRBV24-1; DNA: TGTGCCACCAGTGATCCTCGTGAAACAGGGATCAATCAGCCCCAGCATTTT; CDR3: CATSDPRETGINQPQHF
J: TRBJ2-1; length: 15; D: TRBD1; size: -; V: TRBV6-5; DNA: TGTGCCAGCAGTACCCGGGACAGGGGGGGCAATGAGCAGTTCTTC; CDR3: CASSTRDRGGNEQFF
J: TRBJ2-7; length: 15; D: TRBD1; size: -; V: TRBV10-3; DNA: TGTGCCATCAGTGAGTCGTTCAGGGGGACGGGCGAGCAGTACTTC; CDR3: CAISESFRGTGEQYF
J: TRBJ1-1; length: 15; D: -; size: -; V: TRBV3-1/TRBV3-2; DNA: TGTGCCAGCAGCCAAACCGGACAGAAGAACACTGAAGCTTTCTTT; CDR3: CASSQTGQKNTEAFF
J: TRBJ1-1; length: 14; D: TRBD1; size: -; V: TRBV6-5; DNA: TGTGCCAGCAGTTACGACAGGGTACGGACTGAAGCTTTCTTT; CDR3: CASSYDRVRTEAFF
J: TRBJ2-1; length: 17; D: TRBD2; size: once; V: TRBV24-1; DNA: TGTGCCACCAGTGCCCGACTAGCGGGAGACAATAGTTATGAGCAGTTCTTC; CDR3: CATSARLAGDNSYEQFF
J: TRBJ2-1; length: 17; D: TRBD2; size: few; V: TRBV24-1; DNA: TGTGCCACCAGTGAAGGCGGGAGTGTCAGGAACTACAATGAGCAGTTCTTC; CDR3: CATSEGGSVRNYNEQFF
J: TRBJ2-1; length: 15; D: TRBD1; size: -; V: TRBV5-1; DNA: TGCGCCAGCAGCTTGGGAACAGGGGAGAGCAATGAGCAGTTCTTC; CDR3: CASSLGTGESNEQFF